These 18 T cell receptor beta chains were all obtained from the same sample, sequenced in a study of regulatory T cells in long-lasting Graves disease. TCR beta libraries were built with iRepertoire HTBI primers and Arm-PCR of CDR3 regions. MiXCR, applied by TCRdb to the multiplex PCR reads, yields one record per CDR3 protein. In the table there are 600,000 to 800,000 distinct CDR3 sequences, roughly 30% of which are singletons. The sample's time point: persistent/refractory GD, antithyroid drugs over 5 years with positive TRAb. PBMC RNA served as the TCR library source. The sequencing here drew on peripheral blood mononuclear cells (PBMCs), taken when the disease was refractory, from a patient treated with antithyroid drugs. The receptor source for this set is a female donor with Graves disease.

This clonotype showed up many times. The chain is built from TRBV6-1 and TRBJ1-4; D is unclear. Trimming removed 0 bases at V and 0 bases at J, with 8 bases between. Germline loops: CDR1 MNHNS, CDR2 SASEGT. The CDR3 is 16 amino acids. CDR3 sequence (DNA): TGTGCCAGCAGTGAAGCCTCACTTACAACTAATGAAAAACTGTTTTTT. It specifies CASSEASLTTNEKLFF.

This clonotype was observed many times. The chain couples TRBV12-3 or TRBV12-4 to TRBJ2-1; 8 bases line up with TRBD2. The CDR3 loop spans 15 amino acids. Trimming at V came to 0 bases and at J to 2 bases, leaving 0 bases not matched to a gene. The CDR3 loop is CASSLASGTYNEQFF. The CDR3 DNA reads as TGTGCCAGCAGTTTAGCTAGCGGGACCTACAATGAGCAGTTCTTC.

Ten or more counts support this clonotype. The chain combines TRBV2 with TRBJ1-4; possible D gene TRBD1, 5 bases. CDR1 is SNHLY, CDR2 FYNNEI, per germline. Deletions cut 5 bases from V and 6 bases from J, with 16 bases between. This CDR3 has 15 amino acids. CDR3 residues: CASSSGRLSDEKLFF. The DNA of the CDR3 is TGTGCCAGCAGTTCAGGGAGGCTTTCGGATGAAAAACTGTTTTTT.

The chain uses TRBV12-3 or TRBV12-4 and TRBJ1-6; D is perhaps TRBD1 (5 bases). With 0 bases removed from V and 7 bases from J, the gap between germline ends came to 13 bases. The CDR3 sequence is 16 residues long. The CDR3 sequence: CASSLAGAGLNSPLHF. CDR3 DNA sequence: TGTGCCAGCAGTTTAGCTGGGGCTGGGCTCAATTCACCCCTCCACTTT.

This clonotype was recorded a few times. CDR3 amino acids: CASSATTGWGNTEAFF. The CDR3, as DNA: TGCGCCAGCAGCGCTACGACAGGGTGGGGAAACACTGAAGCTTTCTTT. The chain recombines TRBV5-1 with TRBJ1-1; 7 nucleotides match TRBD1. In germline, CDR1 is SGHRS, CDR2 YFSETQ. Germline trimming cut 4 bases from V and 2 bases from J; bases unmatched to any gene: 11. The CDR3 consists of 16 residues.

This chain joins TRBV20-1 and TRBJ1-6; D uncertain. Germline values: CDR1 DFQATT, CDR2 SNEGSKA (reference sequence). Trimming removed 1 base at V and 10 bases at J, with 14 bases between. CDR3 length: 14 amino acids. DNA for the CDR3: TGCAGTGCTAGAGGGACCCAACCGGGCTCACCCCTCCACTTT. Amino acid sequence: CSARGTQPGSPLHF.

V gene TRBV6-2 or TRBV6-3 combines with J gene TRBJ1-5; 10 nucleotides line up with TRBD1. This CDR3 comprises 19 residues. V lost 5 bases, J lost 2 bases, and 15 bases stayed unmatched. Germline-derived CDR1 and CDR2 are MNHEY and SVGEGT. CDR3 bases: TGTGCCAGCAGTGAGAACCGGGACAGGGGTTGGATTGGCAATCAGCCCCAGCATTTT. Protein: CASSENRDRGWIGNQPQHF.

This clonotype was observed a handful of times. The chain couples TRBV20-1 to TRBJ1-1; no firm D call. CDR3 length equals 12 residues. Trimming removed 3 bases from V and 4 bases from J, with 9 bases in between. CDR1 and CDR2 (germline): DFQATT, SNEGSKA (reference sequence). CDR3 nucleotides: TGCAGTGCTAGCCCCAGGACCACTGAAGCTTTCTTT. This encodes CSASPRTTEAFF.

The rearrangement joins TRBV28 to TRBJ1-1; D remains ambiguous. The germline V and J ends were trimmed by 8 bases and 2 bases, with 12 bases remaining between them. CDR3 length equals 13 residues. CDR1 MDHEN and CDR2 SYDVKM come from the germline V gene. The CDR3: CASGEQTNTEAFF. The CDR3 DNA reads TGTGCCAGCGGTGAACAGACTAACACTGAAGCTTTCTTT.

This chain joins TRBV3-1 and TRBJ1-2; a possible D gene is TRBD1 (5 bases). Trimming removed 2 bases at V and 3 bases at J, with 19 bases between. In germline, CDR1 is LGHDT, CDR2 YNNKEL (reference sequence). The CDR3 runs 17 residues. CDR3 nucleotide sequence: TGTGCCAGCAGCCAAAGAATCGGGAAAAGGGGTTACTATGGCTACACCTTC. This sequence encodes CASSQRIGKRGYYGYTF.

This clonotype came up a few times. The chain carries TRBV20-1 and TRBJ1-2; D call uncertain. The CDR3 totals 13 residues. Trimming shortened V by 0 bases and J by 8 bases, and 13 bases separated the two germline ends. The germline gives CDR1 DFQATT, CDR2 SNEGSKA (reference sequence). The CDR3 here is CSARDPFGHGYTF. The CDR3 nucleotides are TGCAGTGCTAGAGACCCTTTTGGTCACGGCTACACCTTC.

The chain combines TRBV27 with TRBJ1-4; the D gene is possibly TRBD1 (6 bases). This CDR3 has 13 residues. Between the trimmed V and J ends, which lost 5 bases and 6 bases, there was a span of 10 bases. The germline V gene has CDR1 MNHEY and CDR2 SMNVEV (reference sequence). The CDR3 nucleotides read TGTGCCAGCAGTCCCGGACAGCATGAAAAACTGTTTTTT. Its translation: CASSPGQHEKLFF.

This clonotype turned up a few times. The DNA for the CDR3 is TGCAGTGCACAGAGTCCCAGGCCATATGGCTACACCTTC. This codes for CSAQSPRPYGYTF. This sequence joins TRBV20-1 and TRBJ1-2; D unclear. V shed 6 bases and J shed 5 bases, with 16 bases lying between them. The CDR3 loop spans 13 amino acids. The germline V gene has CDR1 DFQATT and CDR2 SNEGSKA (reference sequence).

This clonotype was counted many times. The chain has TRBV11-2 and TRBJ2-7, with 8 bases lining up with TRBD2. Germline V gene sequence: CDR1 SGHAT, CDR2 FQNNGV. CDR3 length: 15 amino acids. V dropped 1 base and J dropped 6; count of bases not matched to a gene: 8. The CDR3 spells CASSLASIAGSEQYF. CDR3 DNA sequence: TGTGCCAGCAGCTTAGCCTCAATAGCGGGAAGCGAGCAGTACTTC.

The chain recombines TRBV20-1 with TRBJ1-2, with a weak D call TRBD1 (6 bases). The V gene's germline CDR1 is DFQATT and CDR2 SNEGSKA (reference sequence). The CDR3 sequence is 12 residues long. V was trimmed by 5 bases and J by 0 bases, leaving 7 bases between them. The CDR3, as DNA: TGCAGTGCTTGGACAGCTAACTATGGCTACACCTTC. It is translated as CSAWTANYGYTF.

This clonotype was recorded a few times. This chain uses TRBV6-1 with TRBJ1-4; no reliable D call. The CDR3 consists of 11 residues. Trimming removed 5 bases at V and 7 bases at J, with 5 bases between. The germline gives CDR1 MNHNS, CDR2 SASEGT. CDR3 coding DNA: TGTGCCAGCAGTCACAGTGAAAAACTGTTTTTT. Translating gives CASSHSEKLFF.

This clonotype is a singleton in its sample. The chain links TRBV19 to TRBJ2-7; 10 positions agree with TRBD2. Germline CDR1 reads LNHDA; CDR2 reads SQIVND (reference sequence). V was pared by 5 bases and J by 6 bases, with 7 bases of the junction left unmatched. There are 14 residues in the CDR3. Written as DNA, the CDR3 is TGTGCCAGTAGTGCCAGCGGGAGGGGAAGCGAGCAGTACTTC. Protein product: CASSASGRGSEQYF.

The chain carries TRBV11-2 and TRBJ2-3, with D possibly being TRBD1 (6 bases). The V gene lost 6 bases and the J gene lost 1 base, with 8 bases spanning the gap. The CDR3 is made up of 13 amino acids. The germline CDR1 and CDR2 sequences are SGHAT and FQNNGV. The CDR3 region is CASRRQGTDTQYF. The CDR3 region has the DNA TGTGCCAGCAGGCGACAGGGCACAGATACGCAGTATTTT.